Here is one TCR beta chain with its context. Its antigen is unidentified. With about 9 days of culture completed, CD4+ T cells were isolated. The person had a PCR-confirmed SARS-CoV-2 infection during March to December 2020. This specimen comes from a study of vaccination effects on CD4 cells after COVID-19. Study in general: Antigen-specific CD4+ T cells were expanded with viral peptide pools in the ViraFEST assay before sequencing. They grew approximately 2.1 million PBMC in each well, adding 10 IU/ml IL-2 and 8.5 to 10 ug/ml peptides. General study results and limits: Researchers reported few convalescent patients and no early post-infection timepoints in the study.

The junction had 4 bases not matched to a gene; V was cut back by 4 bases and J by 5 bases. This CDR3 has 13 amino acids. CDR1 SGHKS and CDR2 YYEKEE come from the germline V gene (reference sequence). Clones were read by immunoSEQ multiplex PCR, and TCRdb kept only the in-frame ones, dropping some. The table includes tens of thousands of clones, 74% detected once. The chain uses TRBV5-5 and TRBJ2-7, with 9 bases aligning to TRBD1. The specimen comprised CD4+ T cells from PBMCs cultured without peptide, sampled before COVID-19 vaccination. The clonotype comes from a human donor who had a prior SARS-CoV-2 infection. The chain's CDR3 is CASSPGTGNEQYF. The CDR3 nucleotides are TGTGCCAGCAGCCCCGGGACAGGGAACGAGCAGTACTTC.